Sequencing of this TCR beta chain was carried out in a study of shared clonotypes between healthy human individuals. Study-wide results and caveats: For naive CD4 cells, 4.5% to 6.5% of clonotypes were shared across a handful of donors. The sole specimen, blood, was sampled, and tissue repertoires likely differ.

The table lists this clone with a count of one. Its specificity is not known. The germline V gene has CDR1 MNHEY and CDR2 SVGAGI. J gave up 5 bases and V 7 bases, and 13 bases lay outside the gene matches. This CDR3 is built from 15 residues. As originally analysed: With immunoSEQ giving junction-only sequences and no quality scores, filtering differed. Sequencing used immunoSEQ multiplex PCR; TCRdb keeps in-frame clones, though not all of them. D and trimming come from the DNA, and the V and J calls and clone size come from that table. The sample lists approximately 640,000 clones, 90% occurring once.

This sequence joins TRBV6-5 and TRBJ2-7; the match to TRBD2 covers 8 bases. The receptor comes from a man aged 18-30 years in good health. Some clones in this sample may be carry-over from other donors' samples. The sequenced material came from memory CD8+ T cells from PBMCs. Subset denoted: CD45RO+ cells pooled with CCR7-negative TemRA cells. This CDR3 reads CASTEFAGGPDEQYF. CDR3 nucleotide sequence: TGTGCCAGCACCGAATTTGCGGGGGGTCCCGACGAGCAGTACTTC.